This is a list of T cell receptor beta chains from one sample in a study of cytomegalovirus exposure and HLA in healthy donors. Profiled with immunoSEQ multiplex PCR; TCRdb holds only in-frame clones, not every one. The repertoire consists of over 150,000 clones, with 77% occurring once and the leading ten covering 2.6%. The sequenced sample consisted of PBMCs. The receptors shown here come from a woman aged 40 to 55 in good health and CMV-seropositive. The conserved cysteine and the conserved F or W are not part of the CDR3 here. D genes are given only for firm matches. Size tells how often a clone was seen (once, few, many) or the class of an expanded clone, and some rows leave it out.

CDR3aa: ASSSDRAHEQY
j_gene: TRBJ2-7
abundance: once
d_gene: TRBD1
v_gene: TRBV11-2

CDR3aa: ASRPLGLAGTYEQY
j_gene: NA
abundance: NA
d_gene: TRBD2
v_gene: TRBV7-8

CDR3aa: ASSVRLAGPQETQY
j_gene: TRBJ2-5
abundance: NA
d_gene: TRBD2
v_gene: TRBV9

CDR3aa: ASSGGLAGMDEQF
j_gene: TRBJ2-1
abundance: NA
d_gene: TRBD2
v_gene: TRBV5-1

CDR3aa: ASSYSGGHSYGYT
j_gene: TRBJ1-2
abundance: NA
d_gene: NA
v_gene: TRBV6-5

CDR3aa: ASTGGTDSNQPQH
j_gene: TRBJ1-5
abundance: NA
d_gene: NA
v_gene: TRBV10-2

CDR3aa: ASSKSGQLRVAF
j_gene: TRBJ1-1
abundance: NA
d_gene: TRBD1
v_gene: TRBV6-5

CDR3aa: ASSLNRDPDTQY
j_gene: TRBJ2-3
abundance: NA
d_gene: NA
v_gene: TRBV6-5

CDR3aa: ASSLGRQGNEKLF
j_gene: TRBJ1-4
abundance: few
d_gene: NA
v_gene: TRBV4-3

CDR3aa: ASSEVQGWAGELF
j_gene: TRBJ2-2
abundance: NA
d_gene: NA
v_gene: TRBV2

CDR3aa: ASSSGPVYEQY
j_gene: TRBJ2-7
abundance: NA
d_gene: NA
v_gene: TRBV11-2

CDR3aa: ASSLTSGTSTDTQY
j_gene: TRBJ2-3
abundance: NA
d_gene: TRBD2
v_gene: TRBV7-6

CDR3aa: ASSAQGGDQPQH
j_gene: TRBJ1-5
abundance: few
d_gene: TRBD1
v_gene: TRBV7-9

CDR3aa: ASAGTMGATQF
j_gene: TRBJ2-1
abundance: NA
d_gene: NA
v_gene: TRBV12-5

CDR3aa: ASSLGGRNTGELF
j_gene: TRBJ2-2
abundance: NA
d_gene: NA
v_gene: TRBV9

CDR3aa: ASSSVDGSSGANVLT
j_gene: TRBJ2-6
abundance: NA
d_gene: NA
v_gene: TRBV5-1

CDR3aa: SAVPWDRGYNEQF
j_gene: TRBJ2-1
abundance: NA
d_gene: TRBD1
v_gene: TRBV29-1

CDR3aa: ASSPNEQRTYEQY
j_gene: TRBJ2-7
abundance: NA
d_gene: NA
v_gene: TRBV9

CDR3aa: ASSFGGGDTQY
j_gene: TRBJ2-3
abundance: NA
d_gene: TRBD2
v_gene: TRBV5-4

CDR3aa: ASSGDRDRNNYEQY
j_gene: TRBJ2-7
abundance: once
d_gene: TRBD1
v_gene: TRBV6-1

CDR3aa: ASSKTSGDSYEQY
j_gene: TRBJ2-7
abundance: NA
d_gene: TRBD2
v_gene: TRBV18

CDR3aa: ASSYFRGSQETQY
j_gene: TRBJ2-5
abundance: NA
d_gene: TRBD1
v_gene: TRBV6-5

CDR3aa: ASSFDRVNSPLH
j_gene: TRBJ1-6
abundance: NA
d_gene: TRBD1
v_gene: TRBV7-8

CDR3aa: ASSQQREGGMDEQY
j_gene: TRBJ2-7
abundance: once
d_gene: TRBD1
v_gene: TRBV4-3

CDR3aa: ASSFVGQGAWPQH
j_gene: TRBJ1-5
abundance: few
d_gene: TRBD1
v_gene: TRBV7-2

CDR3aa: ARSFPDRLVGYGYT
j_gene: TRBJ1-2
abundance: NA
d_gene: NA
v_gene: TRBV7-5

CDR3aa: ASSYNRGQDGYT
j_gene: TRBJ1-2
abundance: NA
d_gene: TRBD1
v_gene: TRBV6-5